This T cell receptor beta chain was sequenced for a study of T-cell memory formation after mild COVID-19. Study-wide context: Largely donor-specific sequence clusters came from two donors.

Using constant-segment primers, 5'RACE produced TCR alpha and TCR beta cDNA libraries carrying sample barcodes and UMIs. TCRdb called the 5' RACE reads again in MiXCR, with one record for every CDR3 protein. The sample has tens of thousands of distinct CDR3 sequences, approximately 15% seen once; the top ten hold 30% to 35%. The study, taken as a whole, reports: Those CD4+ clones that contracted were mainly in CM and EM (CD8+ ones in EMRA). Memory sampled before infection contained some responding clones, suggesting cross-reactive memory joined.

The germline gives CDR1 SNHLY, CDR2 FYNNEI. This CDR3 region has 10 residues. This clonotype was picked up a small number of times. Its antigen is as yet unknown. Germline is not matched at one junction end, which may reflect a read error. Source material: PBMCs or a T cell subset sorted from them (not recorded which). The V and J genes are TRBV2 and TRBJ2-1; D gene unclear. The receptor was isolated from an adult woman who had mild COVID-19 (a few samples of this study predate the infection). Cell type and time point are not known. CDR3 DNA: TGTGCCAGCGGGATGGAGCCGGCCTGCTTC. Amino acids: CASGMEPACF.